The 29 T cell receptor beta chains below come from one sample, sequenced in a study of STAT5B mutations in CD4+ large granular lymphocyte leukemia. Profiling relied on immunoSEQ multiplex PCR, and the TCRdb table lists in-frame clones only, not all of them. Of 25,000 to 35,000 clones listed, 70% to 75% are singletons. Sequenced material: CD4+ T cells from blood buffy coats. The receptors derive from a human donor in good health.

This clone was counted only a few times. CDR3 protein: CASGLAGVTNEQFF. CDR3 nucleotides: TGTGCCAGCGGGCTAGCGGGAGTGACCAATGAGCAGTTCTTC. The chain links TRBV7-3 to TRBJ2-1; 10 bases map to TRBD2. Trimming at V came to 8 bases and at J to 6 bases, leaving 7 bases not matched to a gene. Germline V lookup: CDR1 SGHTA, CDR2 FQGTGA. This CDR3 region has 14 residues.

The rearrangement links TRBV6-1 to TRBJ1-5; D uncertain. Trimming stripped 3 bases from V and 2 bases from J, with 5 bases between. This CDR3 comprises 13 residues. Germline V CDR1 and CDR2: MNHNS, SASEGT. Here the CDR3 DNA reads TGTGCCAGCAGTGACTCGGGCAATCAGCCCCAGCATTTT. As protein: CASSDSGNQPQHF.

This clone was seen once. The rearrangement joins TRBV29-1 to TRBJ2-3; D remains ambiguous. From germline, CDR1 is SQVTM and CDR2 ANQGSEA. V shed 6 bases and J shed 0 bases, with 10 bases lying between them. This CDR3 contains 13 residues. DNA for the CDR3: TGCAGCGTAGATCAGGACAGCACAGATACGCAGTATTTT. Its translation: CSVDQDSTDTQYF.

The chain couples TRBV10-3 to TRBJ1-2; D unresolved. Germline CDR1 ENHRY, CDR2 SYGVKD. The CDR3 is 11 residues long. The V end lost 5 bases, the J end lost 8 bases, and 9 bases lay between the germline ends. CDR3: CAISSGSGYTF. The CDR3 DNA follows: TGTGCCATCAGTAGCGGGAGCGGCTACACCTTC.

This chain joins TRBV7-9 and TRBJ2-7, with D hard to call. V shed 1 base and J shed 2 bases, with 6 bases lying between them. Germline V gene sequence: CDR1 SEHNR, CDR2 FQNEAQ (reference sequence). The CDR3 runs 13 residues. CDR3 region: CASSLDSPYEQYF. In nucleotides, the CDR3 is TGTGCCAGCAGCTTAGACAGCCCCTACGAGCAGTACTTC.

The CDR3 sequence is CASSFLTGSGETQYF. In DNA, the CDR3 is TGTGCCAGCAGCTTTTTAACAGGGAGTGGGGAGACCCAGTACTTC. The chain recombines TRBV11-2 with TRBJ2-5; the D gene is possibly TRBD1 (6 bases). The ends were cut back, 3 bases at V and 5 bases at J, with 16 bases in the middle. Germline CDR1 is SGHAT and CDR2 is FQNNGV. The CDR3 sequence is 15 residues long.

The CDR3: CASSLKGPEDMNTEAFF. DNA of the CDR3: TGTGCCAGCAGTTTAAAAGGGCCAGAGGACATGAACACTGAAGCTTTCTTT. The chain joins TRBV27 to TRBJ1-1; maybe TRBD1 (5 bases). CDR3 length equals 17 residues. The V end lost 2 bases, the J end lost 0 bases, and 16 bases lay between the germline ends. Per germline, CDR1 MNHEY and CDR2 SMNVEV (reference sequence).

This chain links TRBV6-4 with TRBJ1-5; D gene ambiguous. This CDR3 has 15 amino acids. Germline assignment: CDR1 MRHNA and CDR2 SNTAGT. Trimming stripped 9 bases from V and 1 base from J, with 16 bases between. Written as DNA, the CDR3 is TGTGCCAGGTTCATTTCCCCCCCAAGCAATCAGCCCCAGCATTTT. Translating it yields CARFISPPSNQPQHF.

This clone was found once. J is TRBJ2-7 and V is TRBV5-1; 7 bases line up with TRBD2. CDR3 length equals 16 residues. Germline V gene lookup returns CDR1 SGHRS and CDR2 YFSETQ. The V segment lost 3 bases and the J segment 5 bases; nucleotides outside the gene matches: 14. CDR3 DNA: TGCGCCAGCAGCTATGGAGGGGAGGGGTCAGGCCACGAGCAGTACTTC. Protein sequence: CASSYGGEGSGHEQYF.

V gene TRBV6-1 combines with J gene TRBJ2-5; maybe TRBD1 (5 bases). Trimming shortened V by 2 bases and J by 2 bases, and 12 bases separated the two germline ends. Germline V gene sequence: CDR1 MNHNS, CDR2 SASEGT. This CDR3 is built from 15 residues. CDR3 in amino acids: CASSEQGFSQETQYF. Here the CDR3 DNA reads TGTGCCAGCAGTGAACAGGGTTTCTCGCAAGAGACCCAGTACTTC.

This chain links TRBV4-2 with TRBJ2-1, with 9 bases aligning to TRBD2. The CDR3 is 17 residues long. Germline V gene lookup returns CDR1 LGHNA and CDR2 YNFKEQ. V lost 0 bases to trimming and J lost 4 bases; unmatched junction nucleotides: 7. CDR3 region: CASSQDRGRGGYNEQFF. The CDR3 DNA is TGTGCCAGCAGCCAAGATCGGGGGCGGGGGGGGTACAATGAGCAGTTCTTC.

The V and J genes are TRBV30 and TRBJ1-5, with D perhaps matching TRBD1 (6 bases). The V and J ends lost 0 bases and 10 bases respectively, with 13 bases between them. The CDR3 runs to 13 residues. Germline CDR1 reads GTSNPN; CDR2 reads SVGIG (reference sequence). DNA of the CDR3: TGTGCCTGGAGTGTGGACAGTGAATTACCCCAGCATTTT. It encodes CAWSVDSELPQHF.

The V call is TRBV25-1, the J call TRBJ1-5; the D is unclear. The V gene's germline CDR1 is MGHDK and CDR2 SYGVNS. The CDR3 is 14 amino acids. V lost 0 bases, J lost 4 bases, and 7 bases lay in between. Here the CDR3 reads CASSEYGTNQPQHF. DNA for the CDR3: TGTGCCAGCAGTGAATACGGAACTAATCAGCCCCAGCATTTT. Full variable domain (remainder filled in from reference TRBV25-1 and TRBJ1-5): EADIYQTPRYLVIGTGKKITLECSQTMGHDKMYWYQQDPGMELHLIHYSYGVNSTEKGDLSSESTVSRIRTEHFPLTLESARPSHTSQYLCASSEYGTNQPQHFGDGTRLSIL.

This clone was detected once. The chain employs TRBV30 and TRBJ1-6, with a weak D call TRBD1 (5 bases). CDR3 length equals 13 residues. The germline CDR1 and CDR2 sequences are GTSNPN and SVGIG (reference sequence). V shed 5 bases and J shed 3 bases, with 8 bases lying between them. The CDR3 DNA reads TGTGCCTGGGGGACGGACTATAATTCACCCCTCCACTTT. Translated, it gives CAWGTDYNSPLHF.

This chain links TRBV11-1 with TRBJ1-2; D unclear. The ends were cut back, 5 bases at V and 2 bases at J, with 12 bases in the middle. The CDR3 is 14 amino acids. Germline CDR1 is SGHAT and CDR2 is FQDESV (reference sequence). The CDR3 DNA follows: TGTGCCAGCAGCCTACGAGGCCGCAACTATGGCTACACCTTC. Translated, it gives CASSLRGRNYGYTF. The entire variable domain, with the rest obtained from reference TRBV11-1 and TRBJ1-2, is as follows: EAEVAQSPRYKITEKSQAVAFWCDPISGHATLYWYRQILGQGPELLVQFQDESVVDDSQLPKDRFSAERLKGVDSTLKIQPAELGDSAMYLCASSLRGRNYGYTFGSGTRLTVV.

This clone has only a few counts. The V call is TRBV14, the J call TRBJ1-1, with TRBD1 identical over 7 bases. V lost 5 bases to trimming and J lost 12 bases; unmatched junction nucleotides: 12. This CDR3 has 13 amino acids. Germline values: CDR1 SGHDN, CDR2 FVKESK. CDR3 sequence: CASSYLVTGQTFF. The CDR3 region has the DNA TGTGCCAGCAGCTATTTAGTGACGGGACAGACTTTCTTT.

J is TRBJ2-3 and V is TRBV18; TRBD2 matches at 7 bases. The junction had 6 bases not matched to a gene; V was cut back by 2 bases and J by 4 bases. Germline loops: CDR1 KGHSH, CDR2 LQKENI. The CDR3 has 15 residues. In nucleotides, the CDR3 is TGTGCCAGCTCACCAAACGCGGGAGCAGCAGATACGCAGTATTTT. It yields the protein CASSPNAGAADTQYF. The whole variable domain, remainder taken from reference TRBV18 and TRBJ2-3, is NAGVMQNPRHLVRRRGQEARLRCSPMKGHSHVYWYRQLPEEGLKFMVYLQKENIIDESGMPKERFSAEFPKEGPSILRIQQVVRGDSAAYFCASSPNAGAADTQYFGPGTRLTVL.

This chain uses TRBV2 with TRBJ2-7; perhaps TRBD1 as D (5 bases). The V end lost 2 bases, the J end lost 6 bases, and 17 bases lay between the germline ends. Germline loops: CDR1 SNHLY, CDR2 FYNNEI. The CDR3 spans 15 residues. The CDR3 DNA is TGTGCCAGCAGTGAAAAGGGCAGGGATTCATTCGAGCAGTACTTC. Translating it yields CASSEKGRDSFEQYF.

V usage is TRBV4-3 and J usage is TRBJ2-7, with D possibly matching TRBD1 (5 bases). The CDR3 spans 14 residues. The V gene lost 8 bases and the J gene lost 3 bases, with 17 bases spanning the gap. CDR1 and CDR2 (germline): LGHNA, YSLEER. CDR3 nucleotides: TGCGCCAGCGCCTGGACGTGGGGCAGCTACGAGCAGTACTTC. Translating gives CASAWTWGSYEQYF.

This rearrangement joins TRBV6-1 to TRBJ2-5, with no clear D. CDR1 and CDR2 (germline): MNHNS, SASEGT. V dropped 2 bases and J dropped 1 base, with 8 bases sitting between them. The CDR3 is 14 amino acids. The DNA of the CDR3 is TGTGCCAGCAGTGAACTCCCAGCCCAAGAGACCCAGTACTTC. This translates into CASSELPAQETQYF.

The chain recombines TRBV2 with TRBJ1-5; D remains unclear. The CDR3 totals 15 residues. With 3 bases removed from V and 1 base from J, the gap between germline ends came to 10 bases. Per the germline V gene, CDR1 is SNHLY and CDR2 is FYNNEI. CDR3 in amino acids: CASSEPGHSNQPQHF. The CDR3 nucleotides are TGTGCCAGCAGTGAGCCAGGTCACAGCAATCAGCCCCAGCATTTT.

For the CDR3, the DNA is TGTGCCAGTAGTAGGACTAGACTCAACACAGATACGCAGTATTTT. Its protein product is CASSRTRLNTDTQYF. This chain uses TRBV19 with TRBJ2-3, with TRBD2 matching 7 bases. The CDR3 runs 15 residues. From germline, CDR1 is LNHDA and CDR2 SQIVND (reference sequence). V shed 4 bases, J shed 2 bases, and the junction held 6 bases outside the gene matches.

The chain carries TRBV6-5 and TRBJ2-5; 7 nucleotides align to TRBD2. The V and J ends lost 0 bases and 1 base, in that order; junction bases with no gene match: 5. The CDR3 totals 16 residues. Germline loops: CDR1 MNHEY, CDR2 SVGAGI. The CDR3, as DNA: TGTGCCAGCAGTTACTCACTAGCGCGACTCCAAGAGACCCAGTACTTC. Encoded protein: CASSYSLARLQETQYF.

V and J are TRBV7-7 and TRBJ2-2, with a weak D call TRBD1 (6 bases). This CDR3 comprises 13 residues. V dropped 5 bases and J dropped 9 bases, with 13 bases sitting between them. Germline assignment: CDR1 SSHAT and CDR2 FNYEAQ (reference sequence). In DNA, the CDR3 is TGTGCCAGCAGCCACAGGGAACATCGGGAGCTGTTTTTT. This sequence encodes CASSHREHRELFF. Full variable domain (missing parts from reference TRBV7-7 and TRBJ2-2): GAGVSQSPRYKVTKRGQDVTLRCDPISSHATLYWYQQALGQGPEFLTYFNYEAQPDKSGLPSDRFSAERPEGSISTLTIQRTEQRDSAMYRCASSHREHRELFFGEGSRLTVL.

V gene TRBV7-2 combines with J gene TRBJ2-1; no firm D call. This CDR3 has 15 amino acids. CDR1 is SGHTA, CDR2 FQGNSA, per germline. V was shortened by 5 bases and J by 6 bases, with 17 bases between the two germline ends. DNA of the CDR3: TGTGCCAGCAGCCTGATGGAAATGGTACTCAATGAGCAGTTCTTC. This codes for CASSLMEMVLNEQFF.

This sequence joins TRBV7-2 and TRBJ1-5; 8 bases map to TRBD1. This CDR3 contains 15 residues. Looked up from germline, CDR1 is SGHTA and CDR2 is FQGNSA. Trimming removed 5 bases from V and 2 bases from J; junction bases left unmatched: 5. CDR3 sequence reads: CASSPGGWGNQPQHF. DNA of the CDR3: TGTGCCAGCAGCCCAGGGGGCTGGGGCAATCAGCCCCAGCATTTT.

This rearrangement joins TRBV4-1 to TRBJ1-1; D is unclear. The V and J ends lost 5 bases and 5 bases respectively, with 18 bases between them. CDR1 MGHRA and CDR2 YSYEKL come from the germline V gene. CDR3 length: 15 amino acids. This chain's CDR3 is CASSYPWEGKTEAFF. CDR3 coding DNA: TGCGCCAGCAGCTACCCCTGGGAGGGAAAAACTGAAGCTTTCTTT.

V and J are TRBV6-5 and TRBJ2-1; the D call may be TRBD1 or TRBD2 (5 bases each). Trimming took off 7 bases at V and 0 bases at J, with 13 bases between the two ends. CDR3 length: 15 residues. Germline CDR1 MNHEY, CDR2 SVGAGI. The CDR3 coding sequence is TGTGCCAGCACCATGAGGGACCCCTCCTACAATGAGCAGTTCTTC. Translating it yields CASTMRDPSYNEQFF.

The J gene is TRBJ2-7, the V gene TRBV28, with 11 bases lining up with TRBD2. The CDR3 has 15 residues. V shed 6 bases, J shed 3 bases, and the junction held 7 bases outside the gene matches. In germline, CDR1 is MDHEN, CDR2 SYDVKM. The CDR3, as DNA: TGTGCCAGCAGCCCGACTAGCGGGGTGTTCTACGAGCAGTACTTC. It translates to CASSPTSGVFYEQYF.